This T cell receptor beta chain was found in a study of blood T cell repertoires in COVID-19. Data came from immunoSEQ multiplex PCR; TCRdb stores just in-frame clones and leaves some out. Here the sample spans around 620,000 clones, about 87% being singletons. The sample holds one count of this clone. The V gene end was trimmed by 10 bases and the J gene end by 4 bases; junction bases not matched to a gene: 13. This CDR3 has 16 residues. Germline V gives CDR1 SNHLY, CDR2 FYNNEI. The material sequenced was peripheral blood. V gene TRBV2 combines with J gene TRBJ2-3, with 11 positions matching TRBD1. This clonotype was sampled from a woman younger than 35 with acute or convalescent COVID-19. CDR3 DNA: TGTGCCACCCGTAGGGACAGGGGGGTGGGCGCAGATACGCAGTATTTT. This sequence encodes CATRRDRGVGADTQYF.